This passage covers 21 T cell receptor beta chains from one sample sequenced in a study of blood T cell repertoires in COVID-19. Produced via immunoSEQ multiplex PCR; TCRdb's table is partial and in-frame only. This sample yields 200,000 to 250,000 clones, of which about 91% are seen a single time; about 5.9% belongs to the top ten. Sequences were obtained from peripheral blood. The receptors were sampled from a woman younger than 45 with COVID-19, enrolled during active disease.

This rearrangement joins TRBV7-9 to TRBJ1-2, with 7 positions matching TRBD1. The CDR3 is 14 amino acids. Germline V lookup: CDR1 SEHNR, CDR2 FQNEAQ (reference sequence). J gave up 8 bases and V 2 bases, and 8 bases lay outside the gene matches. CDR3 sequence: CASSLTGVEKGYTF. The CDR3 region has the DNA TGTGCCAGCAGCTTAACAGGGGTGGAGAAAGGCTACACCTTC.

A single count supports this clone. CDR3 nucleotides: TGCGCCAGCAGCCAAACCGGGACAGGGGTCCGGAATTCACCCCTCCACTTT. Its protein product is CASSQTGTGVRNSPLHF. The V call is TRBV4-3, the J call TRBJ1-6; 10 bases map to TRBD1. With V trimmed by 2 bases and J by 7 bases, 8 bases remained unmatched. Germline V lookup: CDR1 LGHNA, CDR2 YSLEER. There are 17 residues in the CDR3.

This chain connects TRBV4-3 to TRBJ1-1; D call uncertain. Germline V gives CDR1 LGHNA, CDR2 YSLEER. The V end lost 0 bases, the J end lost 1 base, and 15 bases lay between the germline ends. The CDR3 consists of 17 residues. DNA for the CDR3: TGCGCCAGCAGCCAAGATGGTGGGAGGGTGGGGAACACTGAAGCTTTCTTT. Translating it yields CASSQDGGRVGNTEAFF.

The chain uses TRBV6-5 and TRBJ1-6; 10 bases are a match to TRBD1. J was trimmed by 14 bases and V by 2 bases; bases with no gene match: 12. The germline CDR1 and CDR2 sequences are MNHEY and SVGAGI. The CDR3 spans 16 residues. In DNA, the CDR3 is TGTGCCAGCAGTTACCGATCCGGGACAGGGGCACTAACCCTCCACTTT. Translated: CASSYRSGTGALTLHF.

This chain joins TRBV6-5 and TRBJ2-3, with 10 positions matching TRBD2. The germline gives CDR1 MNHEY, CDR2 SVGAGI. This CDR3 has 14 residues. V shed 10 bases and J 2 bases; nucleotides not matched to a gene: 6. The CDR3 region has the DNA TGTGCCACCCCTAGCGGGGGAGTCACAGATACGCAGTATTTT. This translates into CATPSGGVTDTQYF.

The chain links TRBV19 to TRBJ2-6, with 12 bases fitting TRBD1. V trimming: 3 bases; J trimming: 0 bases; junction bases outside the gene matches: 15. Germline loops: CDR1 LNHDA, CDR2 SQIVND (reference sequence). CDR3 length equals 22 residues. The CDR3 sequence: CASSIPGTGGAPRSSGANVLTF. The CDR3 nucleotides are TGTGCCAGTAGTATCCCCGGGACAGGGGGCGCCCCTCGGAGCTCTGGGGCCAACGTCCTGACTTTC.

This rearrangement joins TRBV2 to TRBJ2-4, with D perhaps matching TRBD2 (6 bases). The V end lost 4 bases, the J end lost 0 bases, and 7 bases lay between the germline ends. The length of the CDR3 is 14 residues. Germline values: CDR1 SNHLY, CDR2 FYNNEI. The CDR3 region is CASSGGIAKNIQYF. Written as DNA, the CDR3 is TGTGCCAGCAGTGGCGGGATAGCCAAAAACATTCAGTACTTC.

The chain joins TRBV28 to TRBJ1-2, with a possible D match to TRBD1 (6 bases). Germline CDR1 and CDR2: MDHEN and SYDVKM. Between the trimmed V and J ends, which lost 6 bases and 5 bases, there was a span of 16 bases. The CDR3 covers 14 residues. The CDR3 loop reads CASRVQQGSYGYTF. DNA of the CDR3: TGTGCCAGCAGGGTTCAACAGGGATCATATGGCTACACCTTC.

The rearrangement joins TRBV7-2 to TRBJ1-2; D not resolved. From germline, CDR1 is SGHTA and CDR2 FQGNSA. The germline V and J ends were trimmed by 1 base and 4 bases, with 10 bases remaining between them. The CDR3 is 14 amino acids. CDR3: CASSLVGQVYGYTF. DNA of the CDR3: TGTGCCAGCAGCTTAGTAGGTCAGGTCTATGGCTACACCTTC.

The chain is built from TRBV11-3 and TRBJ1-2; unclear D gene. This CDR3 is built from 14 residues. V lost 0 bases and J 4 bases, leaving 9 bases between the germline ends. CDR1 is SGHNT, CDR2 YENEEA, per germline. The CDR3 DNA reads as TGTGCCAGCAGCTTAGATTTCGGTGCCTATGGCTACACCTTC. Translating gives CASSLDFGAYGYTF.

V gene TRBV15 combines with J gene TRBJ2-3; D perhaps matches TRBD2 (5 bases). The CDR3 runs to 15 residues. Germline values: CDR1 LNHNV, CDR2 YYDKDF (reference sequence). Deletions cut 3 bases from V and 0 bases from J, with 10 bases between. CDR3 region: CATSSTLVSTDTQYF. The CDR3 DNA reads TGTGCCACCAGCAGTACACTAGTTAGCACAGATACGCAGTATTTT.

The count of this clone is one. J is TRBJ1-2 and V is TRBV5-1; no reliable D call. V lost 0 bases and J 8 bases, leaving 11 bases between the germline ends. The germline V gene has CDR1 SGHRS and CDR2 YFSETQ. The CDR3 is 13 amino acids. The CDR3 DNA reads TGCGCCAGCAGCTTGGACCAAACTCTAGGCTACACCTTC. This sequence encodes CASSLDQTLGYTF. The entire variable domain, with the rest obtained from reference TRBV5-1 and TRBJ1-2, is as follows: KAGVTQTPRYLIKTRGQQVTLSCSPISGHRSVSWYQQTPGQGLQFLFEYFSETQRNKGNFPGRFSGRQFSNSRSEMNVSTLELGDSALYLCASSLDQTLGYTFGSGTRLTVV.

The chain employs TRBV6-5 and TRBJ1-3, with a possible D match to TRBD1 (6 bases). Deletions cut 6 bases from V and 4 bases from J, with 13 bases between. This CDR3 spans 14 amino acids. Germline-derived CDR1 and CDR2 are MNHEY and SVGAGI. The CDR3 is CASRPGVSGNTIYF. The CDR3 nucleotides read TGTGCCAGCAGGCCAGGGGTATCCGGAAACACCATATATTTT.

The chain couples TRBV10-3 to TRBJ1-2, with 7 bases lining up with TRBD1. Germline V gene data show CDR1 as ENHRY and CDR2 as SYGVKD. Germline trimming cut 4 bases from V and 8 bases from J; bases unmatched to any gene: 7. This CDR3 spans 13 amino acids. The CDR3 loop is CAISGLRGHGYTF. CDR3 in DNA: TGTGCCATCAGTGGGCTTAGGGGGCACGGCTACACCTTC.

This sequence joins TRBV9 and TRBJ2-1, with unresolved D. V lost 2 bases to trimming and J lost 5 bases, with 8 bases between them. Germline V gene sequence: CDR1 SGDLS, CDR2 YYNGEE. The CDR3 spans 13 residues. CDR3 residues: CASSVNRDNEQFF. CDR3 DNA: TGTGCCAGCAGCGTTAACAGAGACAATGAGCAGTTCTTC.

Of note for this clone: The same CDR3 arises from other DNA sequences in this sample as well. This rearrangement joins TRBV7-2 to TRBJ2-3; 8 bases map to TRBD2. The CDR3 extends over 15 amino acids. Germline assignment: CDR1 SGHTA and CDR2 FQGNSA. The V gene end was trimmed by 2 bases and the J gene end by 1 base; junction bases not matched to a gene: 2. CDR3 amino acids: CASSLLAGRTDTQYF. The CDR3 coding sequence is TGTGCCAGCAGCTTATTAGCGGGGCGCACAGATACGCAGTATTTT.

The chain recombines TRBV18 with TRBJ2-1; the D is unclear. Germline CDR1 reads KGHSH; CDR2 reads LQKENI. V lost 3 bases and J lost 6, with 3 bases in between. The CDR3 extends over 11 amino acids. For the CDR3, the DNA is TGTGCCAGCTCACCCCTCAATGAGCAGTTCTTC. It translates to CASSPLNEQFF.

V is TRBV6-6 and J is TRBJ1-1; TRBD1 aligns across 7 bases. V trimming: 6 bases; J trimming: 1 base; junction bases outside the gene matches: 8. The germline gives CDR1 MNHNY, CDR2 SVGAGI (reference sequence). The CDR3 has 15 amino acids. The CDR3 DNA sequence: TGTGCCAGCAGCCTTAGACAGGGCGGGAACACTGAAGCTTTCTTT. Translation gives CASSLRQGGNTEAFF.

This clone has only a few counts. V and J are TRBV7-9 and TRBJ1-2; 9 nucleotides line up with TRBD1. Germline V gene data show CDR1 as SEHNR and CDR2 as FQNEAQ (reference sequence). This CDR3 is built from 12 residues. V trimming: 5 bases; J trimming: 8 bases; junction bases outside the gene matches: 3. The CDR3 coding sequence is TGTGCCAGCAGCGGACAGGGGATCGGCTACACCTTC. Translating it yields CASSGQGIGYTF. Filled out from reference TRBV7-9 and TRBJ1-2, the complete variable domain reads DTGVSQNPRHKITKRGQNVTFRCDPISEHNRLYWYRQTLGQGPEFLTYFQNEAQLEKSRLLSDRFSAERPKGSFSTLEIQRTEQGDSAMYLCASSGQGIGYTFGSGTRLTVV.

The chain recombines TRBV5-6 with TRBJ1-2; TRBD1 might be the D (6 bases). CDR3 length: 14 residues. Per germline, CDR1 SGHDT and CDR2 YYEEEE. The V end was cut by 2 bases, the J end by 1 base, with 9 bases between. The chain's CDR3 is CASSLQGDNYGYTF. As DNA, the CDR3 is TGTGCCAGCAGCTTACAGGGAGATAACTATGGCTACACCTTC.

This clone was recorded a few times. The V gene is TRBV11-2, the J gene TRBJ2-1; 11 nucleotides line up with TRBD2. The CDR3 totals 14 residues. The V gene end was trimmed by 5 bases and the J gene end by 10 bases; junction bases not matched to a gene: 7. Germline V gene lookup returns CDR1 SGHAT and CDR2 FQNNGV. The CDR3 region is CASSLAVAGGEQFF. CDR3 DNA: TGTGCCAGCAGCCTCGCGGTAGCGGGAGGGGAGCAGTTCTTC.